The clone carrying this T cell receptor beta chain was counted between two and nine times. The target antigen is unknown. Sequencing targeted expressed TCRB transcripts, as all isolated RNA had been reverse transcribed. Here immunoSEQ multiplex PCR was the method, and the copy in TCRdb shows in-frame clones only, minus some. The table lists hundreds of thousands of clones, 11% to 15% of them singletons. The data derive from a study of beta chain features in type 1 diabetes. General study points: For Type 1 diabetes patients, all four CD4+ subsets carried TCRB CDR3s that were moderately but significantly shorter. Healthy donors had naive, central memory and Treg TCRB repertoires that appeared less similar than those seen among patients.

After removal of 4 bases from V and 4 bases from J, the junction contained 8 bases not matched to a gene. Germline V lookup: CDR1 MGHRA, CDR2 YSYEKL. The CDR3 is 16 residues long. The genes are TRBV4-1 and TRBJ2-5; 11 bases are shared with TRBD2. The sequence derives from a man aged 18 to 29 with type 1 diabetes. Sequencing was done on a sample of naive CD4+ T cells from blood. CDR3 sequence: CASSLSSGRRVETQYF. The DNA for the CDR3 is TGCGCCAGCAGCCTCTCTAGCGGGAGGAGAGTAGAGACCCAGTACTTC.